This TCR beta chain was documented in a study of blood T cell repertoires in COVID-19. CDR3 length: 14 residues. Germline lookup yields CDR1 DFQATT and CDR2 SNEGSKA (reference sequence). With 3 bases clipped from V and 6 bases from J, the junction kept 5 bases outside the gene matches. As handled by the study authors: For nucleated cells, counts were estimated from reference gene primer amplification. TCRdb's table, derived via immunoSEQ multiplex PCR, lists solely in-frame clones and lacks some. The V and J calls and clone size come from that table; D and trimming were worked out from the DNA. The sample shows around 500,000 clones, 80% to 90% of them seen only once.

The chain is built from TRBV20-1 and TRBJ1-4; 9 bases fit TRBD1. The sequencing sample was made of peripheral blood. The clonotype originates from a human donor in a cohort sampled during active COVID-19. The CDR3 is CSASWRQGDEKLFF. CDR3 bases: TGCAGTGCTAGTTGGAGACAGGGGGATGAAAAACTGTTTTTT.